Here is one T cell receptor (beta chain) with its context. The sample comes from a study of T-cell memory formation after mild COVID-19. The V gene's germline CDR1 is MRHNA and CDR2 SNTAGT. V was clipped by 6 bases and J by 2 bases; unmatched bases: 14. The CDR3 sequence is 20 residues long. MiXCR was run by TCRdb on the 5' RACE reads, yielding one entry per CDR3 protein. The repertoire consists of under 400,000 distinct CDR3 sequences, with around 21% occurring once and the leading ten covering approximately 13%. This chain connects TRBV6-4 to TRBJ2-1, with TRBD2 matching over 15 bases. This clonotype was sampled from an adult woman who had mild COVID-19 (a few samples of this study predate the infection). Cell type and time point are not known. The source material was PBMCs or a T cell subset sorted from them (not recorded which). The CDR3 here is CASRPGLAGGPSRAYNEQFF. The CDR3 DNA sequence: TGTGCCAGCAGGCCGGGACTAGCGGGGGGACCATCTCGTGCCTACAATGAGCAGTTCTTC.